This TCR beta chain came from a study of post-analysis software for immune sequencing data. As for the study in general: There were relapsing-remitting, secondary progressive and progressive-relapsing multiple sclerosis among the disease courses included. Study results and caveats: TRBV5-6, TRBV5-1 and TRBV20-1 belonged to a set of roughly 5 TRBV segments that were more frequent in patients than controls. With F measure, samples from one preparation batch clustered together strongly. Significantly decreased normalized Chao1 diversity was recorded for multiple sclerosis patients relative to controls.

cDNA libraries for TCR beta contained unique molecular identifiers. TCRdb redid the calling of the PCR reads with MiXCR, one entry per CDR3 protein. Of some 690,000 distinct CDR3 sequences in the sample, 30% were seen once. In germline, CDR1 is DFQATT, CDR2 SNEGSKA (reference sequence). The CDR3 contains 12 residues. The junction had 3 bases not matched to a gene; V was cut back by 5 bases and J by 2 bases. This clonotype was recorded many times. Its antigen is currently unknown. Sequencing was carried out using blood. This clonotype was sampled from a girl under 18 with multiple sclerosis. The chain carries TRBV20-1 and TRBJ2-7; 7 bases are shared with TRBD2. CDR3 coding DNA: TGCAGTGCTGGGAGGGATACCTACGAGCAGTACTTC. Its translation is CSAGRDTYEQYF.